This passage covers 18 T cell receptor beta chains from one sample sequenced in a study of human T cells and chemical hapten exposure. One entry per CDR3 protein results from TCRdb running MiXCR on the RACE reads. This table holds tens of thousands of distinct CDR3 sequences, 10% to 15% found once. Time point specified: patch test 3, about 24 weeks after DPC sensitization. As to treatment: therapeutic diphenylcyclopropenone sensitization with weekly scalp DPC. Source: whole blood, taken in connection with sensitization to the hapten diphenylcyclopropenone (DPC). The receptors shown here come from a woman aged 45-65 years with alopecia areata. Some clones in this sample may be carry-over from other donors' samples.

V and J are TRBV27 and TRBJ2-4, with 11 bases lining up with TRBD2. This CDR3 contains 16 residues. Per germline, CDR1 MNHEY and CDR2 SMNVEV (reference sequence). J was trimmed by 8 bases and V by 4 bases; bases with no gene match: 10. For the CDR3, the DNA is TGTGCCAGCAGTTCCATAGCGGGAGGGCCGGTGTACATTCAGTACTTC. It encodes CASSSIAGGPVYIQYF.

The V call is TRBV6-5, the J call TRBJ2-1; 7 nucleotides line up with TRBD2. J was trimmed by 6 bases and V by 8 bases; bases with no gene match: 10. CDR1 is MNHEY and CDR2 is SVGAGI in the germline V gene. The CDR3 sequence is 14 residues long. The CDR3 bases are TGTGCCAGCGGTCTAGCGGCATTGCCCAATGAGCAGTTCTTC. Translated: CASGLAALPNEQFF.

The chain recombines TRBV11-2 with TRBJ2-7, with TRBD2 matching 10 bases. The CDR3 spans 15 residues. Germline CDR1 and CDR2: SGHAT and FQNNGV. Unmatched junction bases numbered 7, after V lost 4 bases and J lost 4 bases. CDR3 sequence: CASSSLAGVPYEQYF. The CDR3 DNA follows: TGTGCCAGCAGCTCCCTAGCGGGAGTGCCATACGAGCAGTACTTC.

This clonotype came up many times. V is TRBV27 and J is TRBJ2-6; the D gene is possibly TRBD2 (5 bases). The V and J ends lost 6 bases and 0 bases respectively, with 6 bases between them. The CDR3 length is 14 residues. Germline CDR1 reads MNHEY; CDR2 reads SMNVEV (reference sequence). The CDR3 protein is CASSGISGANVLTF. The CDR3 DNA follows: TGTGCCAGCAGCGGGATCTCTGGGGCCAACGTCCTGACTTTC.

This clonotype was seen a few times. The rearrangement uses TRBV20-1 and TRBJ2-5; 8 positions agree with TRBD2. The ends lost 4 bases at V and 2 bases at J; junction bases unmatched: 6. The germline CDR1 and CDR2 sequences are DFQATT and SNEGSKA (reference sequence). The CDR3 runs 14 residues. CDR3 bases: TGCAGTGCTACCCCGGGGGGGGCACAAGAGACCCAGTACTTC. Translated, it gives CSATPGGAQETQYF.

This chain connects TRBV29-1 to TRBJ1-3, with D possibly TRBD1 on 5 matching bases. The CDR3 is made up of 13 amino acids. The V and J ends lost 7 bases and 4 bases respectively, with 14 bases between them. Germline loops: CDR1 SQVTM, CDR2 ANQGSEA. CDR3 in amino acids: CSGAGTGGNTIYF. The CDR3 bases are TGCAGCGGCGCCGGGACGGGGGGAAACACCATATATTTT.

This clonotype was seen at least ten times. The V gene is TRBV20-1, the J gene TRBJ2-1; TRBD2 aligns across 13 bases. Germline V CDR1 and CDR2: DFQATT, SNEGSKA (reference sequence). This CDR3 has 18 residues. With V trimmed by 6 bases and J by 0 bases, 11 bases remained unmatched. CDR3 residues: CSAPTSGRFSYSYNEQFF. CDR3 coding DNA: TGCAGTGCCCCGACTAGCGGGAGGTTTAGCTACTCCTACAATGAGCAGTTCTTC.

This clonotype has ten or more counts. In DNA, the CDR3 is TGTGCCAGCAGTTATGGAAGGCCGGGACAGGTAGGAGGGAACACTGAAGCTTTCTTT. As protein: CASSYGRPGQVGGNTEAFF. This chain joins TRBV6-5 and TRBJ1-1; 8 bases match TRBD1. After removal of 3 bases from V and 1 base from J, the junction contained 16 bases not matched to a gene. CDR3 length: 19 amino acids. Germline values: CDR1 MNHEY, CDR2 SVGAGI.

This clonotype has ten or more counts. The chain recombines TRBV24-1 with TRBJ2-3, with D uncertain. V was trimmed by 2 bases and J by 8 bases, leaving 10 bases between them. Germline CDR1 KGHDR, CDR2 SFDVKD. This CDR3 has 13 residues. The CDR3 reads CATSDSWRGTQYF. In DNA form, the CDR3 reads TGTGCCACCAGTGATTCCTGGAGAGGTACGCAGTATTTT.

This clonotype was counted a few times. An end of the junction differs from the germline gene, which may be a read error. The V gene is TRBV7-7, the J gene TRBJ2-5, with 13 bases lining up with TRBD2. The CDR3 length is 17 residues. CDR1 and CDR2 from the germline V gene are SSHAT and FNYEAQ (reference sequence). In DNA form, the CDR3 reads TGTGCTAGCAGCTCTAACCCCCGGACTAGCGGGAGTGAGACCCAGTACTTC. Amino acid sequence: CASSSNPRTSGSETQYF. The complete variable domain, with remaining parts taken from reference TRBV7-7 and TRBJ2-5, reads GAGVSQSPRYKVTKRGQDVTLRCDPISSHATLYWYQQALGQGPEFLTYFNYEAQPDKSGLPSDRFSAERPEGSISTLTIQRTEQRDSAMYRCASSSNPRTSGSETQYFGPGTRLLVL.

There are many counts of this clonotype. The rearrangement joins TRBV11-2 to TRBJ1-1; the D gene is possibly TRBD1 (6 bases). CDR1 is SGHAT and CDR2 is FQNNGV in the germline V gene. This CDR3 comprises 14 residues. V shed 3 bases and J shed 5 bases, with 13 bases lying between them. CDR3 nucleotide sequence: TGTGCCAGCAGCTTCCGGACAGTAGGTACTGAAGCTTTCTTT. Translating it yields CASSFRTVGTEAFF.

Concerning this clonotype: The junction shows a germline mismatch at one end, possibly a read error. This chain links TRBV11-2 with TRBJ2-1; D possibly corresponds to TRBD2 (6 bases). This CDR3 is built from 17 residues. CDR1 and CDR2 (germline): SGHAT, FQNNGV. CDR3 coding DNA: TGTGCCTGCAGCTTCTCACCTGGGAGGCTGAGGGACAATGAGCAGTTCTTC. It codes for CACSFSPGRLRDNEQFF.

This clonotype has a count of ten or more. CDR3 region: CAWSVRELGNEQFF. The CDR3 bases are TGTGCCTGGAGTGTACGGGAGCTGGGGAATGAGCAGTTCTTC. The V and J genes are TRBV30 and TRBJ2-1; a weak D match, TRBD2 (6 bases). The germline V gene encodes CDR1 GTSNPN and CDR2 SVGIG (reference sequence). V was pared by 0 bases and J by 7 bases, with 13 bases between. The CDR3 runs to 14 residues.

This clonotype was counted between two and nine times. CDR3 sequence: CSARDLTQREYF. The CDR3 DNA sequence: TGCAGTGCTAGAGATCTCACCCAGCGCGAGTACTTC. The V gene is TRBV20-1, the J gene TRBJ2-5; D gene ambiguous. There are 12 residues in the CDR3. Germline CDR1 and CDR2: DFQATT and SNEGSKA (reference sequence). V was pared by 0 bases and J by 12 bases, with 14 bases between.

The gene calls are TRBV29-1 and TRBJ2-7; 7 bases map to TRBD1. The trim removed 7 bases at V and 6 bases at J, leaving 9 bases unmatched. Germline loops: CDR1 SQVTM, CDR2 ANQGSEA. The CDR3 length is 12 residues. The CDR3 DNA reads TGCAGCGCCGGGGCAGGGGGTAGCGAGCAGTACTTC. Protein sequence: CSAGAGGSEQYF.

This clonotype occurred many times. The chain uses TRBV27 and TRBJ1-1, with D possibly being TRBD1 (6 bases). The germline gives CDR1 MNHEY, CDR2 SMNVEV (reference sequence). The CDR3 length is 14 residues. V lost 3 bases and J lost 3, with 11 bases in between. The chain's CDR3 is CASSFPGQHTEAFF. The CDR3 region has the DNA TGTGCCAGCAGTTTCCCCGGACAGCACACTGAAGCTTTCTTT.

This clonotype was counted a few times. This chain links TRBV30 with TRBJ1-1, with D hard to call. Germline V CDR1 and CDR2: GTSNPN, SVGIG (reference sequence). The CDR3 runs to 13 residues. The ends were cut back, 4 bases at V and 5 bases at J, with 14 bases in the middle. The CDR3 protein is CAWNKDLWTEAFF. In DNA, the CDR3 is TGTGCCTGGAATAAGGATTTGTGGACTGAAGCTTTCTTT.

This clonotype was seen only once. The gene calls are TRBV20-1 and TRBJ2-3, with 7 bases fitting TRBD1. This CDR3 has 15 residues. CDR1 and CDR2 (germline): DFQATT, SNEGSKA (reference sequence). V lost 5 bases and J lost 4; bases outside the gene matches: 12. CDR3 region: CSAPPATGNADTQYF. CDR3 DNA: TGCAGTGCTCCCCCGGCGACAGGGAACGCAGATACGCAGTATTTT.